These T cell receptor beta chains were read from a single sample in a study of radiotherapy plus CTLA-4 blockade in lung cancer. The repertoire was sequenced with immunoSEQ multiplex PCR; TCRdb's copy has only in-frame clones and lacks some. The sample lists some 62,000 clones; 60% to 80% were seen once. This specimen consisted of peripheral blood, obtained from a patient treated with radiotherapy plus ipilimumab. Source of these receptors: a human donor with non-small cell lung cancer who had a complete response to radiotherapy plus ipilimumab. CDR3s include the opening cysteine and the closing phenylalanine or tryptophan. Each record gives: J gene, V gene, clone size, D gene, CDR3 protein. The D gene is left open where the match is weak. Some rows have no size entry. The others give once, few or many, or a class for an expanded clone.

TRBJ2-1	TRBV2	.	TRBD1	CASVRTGEQFF
TRBJ2-3	TRBV7-9	few	.	CASSLQGWSTDTQYF
TRBJ1-1	TRBV12-1	.	.	CASSFCIVGTIPLNTEAFF
TRBJ2-4	TRBV27	few	.	CASSLGSARENIQYF
TRBJ2-2	TRBV6-1	.	.	CASSVRPGPPPGELFF
TRBJ1-6	TRBV4-3	.	.	CASSQVGSRSPLHF
TRBJ1-1	TRBV19	.	TRBD1	CASSIDGDRANTEAFF
TRBJ1-3	TRBV18	few	.	CASSPTTGGTGLAGNTIYF
TRBJ2-7	TRBV18	.	.	CASSPRGYEQYF
TRBJ2-5	TRBV5-1	.	.	CASSWAGGETQYF
TRBJ2-1	TRBV15	.	TRBD2	CATSYKPGLAGGSTSGKYNEQFF
TRBJ2-6	TRBV7-2	.	.	CASSFMKISGANVLTF
TRBJ2-1	TRBV4-1	.	TRBD2	CASARLGLAKDEQFF
TRBJ1-1	TRBV5-1	few	.	CASSLEGLMNTEAFF
TRBJ2-3	TRBV29-1	once	.	CSVGRADTQYF
.	TRBV14	.	.	CASSRGNHEQYF
TRBJ1-6	TRBV7-8	.	TRBD1	CASTEGQGLYSPLHF
TRBJ1-2	TRBV2	.	.	CASTGRRNANYGYTF
TRBJ1-2	TRBV6-1	.	.	CASTPGVNYGYTF
TRBJ2-1	TRBV25-1	.	.	CASSARLGPYNEQFF